Shown below are 16 T cell receptor beta chains from a single sample sequenced in a study of blood T cell repertoires in COVID-19 (dated by TCRdb to 2020 to 2022). Libraries came from the immunoSEQ multiplex PCR assay. TCRdb took over this immuneACCESS table, retaining in-frame rearrangements with V and J assigned. Such tables are incomplete; in checked studies, under half of the missing clones stem from an unresolved V gene, and the remainder is unexplained. This sample is represented by about 190,000 clones; less than 90% of them were singletons. The top ten clones comprise approximately 1.1% of the sample. Source material: peripheral blood. The receptors were sampled from a man aged 25-45 years with acute or convalescent COVID-19.

The rearrangement uses TRBV11-3 and TRBJ2-1; D gene uncertain. Germline V gene lookup returns CDR1 SGHNT and CDR2 YENEEA. CDR3 length: 14 residues. V lost 0 bases and J 0 bases, leaving 3 bases between the germline ends. CDR3 nucleotide sequence: TGTGCCAGCAGCTTAGAGAGCTCCTACAATGAGCAGTTCTTC. It is translated as CASSLESSYNEQFF.

This chain uses TRBV7-9 with TRBJ2-2, with D uncertain. Germline V gene sequence: CDR1 SEHNR, CDR2 FQNEAQ (reference sequence). This CDR3 spans 13 amino acids. Trimming took off 1 base at V and 7 bases at J, with 7 bases between the two ends. This CDR3 is CASSLVGGGELFF. Written as DNA, the CDR3 is TGTGCCAGCAGCTTAGTCGGCGGCGGGGAGCTGTTTTTT.

This chain joins TRBV12-3 or TRBV12-4 and TRBJ1-1; 7 nucleotides line up with TRBD1. This CDR3 comprises 13 residues. The V gene end was trimmed by 3 bases and the J gene end by 5 bases; junction bases not matched to a gene: 3. CDR3 sequence reads: CASSFGRGTEAFF. The CDR3 region has the DNA TGTGCCAGCAGTTTTGGCAGGGGGACTGAAGCTTTCTTT.

The CDR3 reads CASATTGETYNEQFF. For the CDR3, the DNA is TGCGCCAGCGCTACGACAGGGGAAACCTACAATGAGCAGTTCTTC. The chain combines TRBV5-1 with TRBJ2-1, with TRBD1 matching over 8 bases. There are 15 residues in the CDR3. Germline V gives CDR1 SGHRS, CDR2 YFSETQ. V shed 7 bases, J shed 2 bases, and the junction held 8 bases outside the gene matches.

V usage is TRBV6-5 and J usage is TRBJ2-7; TRBD1 might be the D (5 bases). From germline, CDR1 is MNHEY and CDR2 SVGAGI. The CDR3 contains 13 residues. V shed 2 bases and J shed 4 bases, with 9 bases lying between them. CDR3 residues: CASSYRGEYEQYF. The DNA for the CDR3 is TGTGCCAGCAGTTACAGGGGCGAATACGAGCAGTACTTC.

The V and J genes are TRBV7-8 and TRBJ2-3; D might be TRBD1 (8 bases). The CDR3 totals 13 residues. Per the germline V gene, CDR1 is SGHVS and CDR2 is FQNEAQ. V gave up 5 bases and J gave up 6 bases, with 12 bases separating them. This chain's CDR3 is CASSRGDRDTQYF. CDR3 nucleotides: TGTGCCAGCAGCCGGGGGGACAGGGATACGCAGTATTTT.

The chain is built from TRBV28 and TRBJ2-7, with 7 bases identical to TRBD1. V shed 11 bases and J 7 bases; nucleotides not matched to a gene: 11. The CDR3 is 12 residues long. Germline V gene sequence: CDR1 MDHEN, CDR2 SYDVKM. The CDR3 coding sequence is TGTGCCGTGAAGACAGGGTCGAGGGAGCAGTACTTC. Its translation: CAVKTGSREQYF.

The chain links TRBV6-6 to TRBJ2-3; D not resolved. The CDR3 runs 10 residues. V lost 6 bases, J lost 5 bases, and 3 bases lay in between. In germline, CDR1 is MNHNY, CDR2 SVGAGI (reference sequence). The CDR3 DNA reads as TGTGCCAGCAGACAAGATACGCAGTATTTT. Translating gives CASRQDTQYF.

This clone was picked up a small number of times. The chain links TRBV12-5 to TRBJ1-1; no firm D call. The CDR3 length is 15 residues. Germline lookup yields CDR1 LGHNT and CDR2 FRNRAP. Deletions cut 3 bases from V and 1 base from J, with 12 bases between. In nucleotides, the CDR3 is TGTGCTAGTGGTTTTTCAGGCATGGGGAACACTGAAGCTTTCTTT. Encoded protein: CASGFSGMGNTEAFF.

This chain links TRBV3-1 (or the pseudogene TRBV3-2) with TRBJ1-1; TRBD1 is a possible D gene (5 bases). The CDR3 totals 15 residues. The germline gives CDR1 LGHDT, CDR2 YNNKEL (reference sequence). V was trimmed by 2 bases and J by 6 bases, leaving 16 bases between them. This chain's CDR3 is CASSQTDRQKAEAFF. The CDR3 nucleotides are TGTGCCAGCAGCCAAACAGACAGACAAAAGGCTGAAGCTTTCTTT.

The chain is built from TRBV11-2 and TRBJ2-5, with unresolved D. The V and J ends lost 5 bases and 0 bases respectively, with 4 bases between them. The germline CDR1 and CDR2 sequences are SGHAT and FQNNGV. The CDR3 is 12 residues long. The CDR3 is CASSPNQETQYF. CDR3 DNA: TGTGCCAGCAGCCCTAACCAAGAGACCCAGTACTTC.

The chain recombines TRBV28 with TRBJ1-3; D is undetermined. The V end was cut by 3 bases, the J end by 4 bases, with 13 bases between. The CDR3 is 15 amino acids. Germline V gene sequence: CDR1 MDHEN, CDR2 SYDVKM. Written as DNA, the CDR3 is TGTGCCAGCAGTTTCCGGGGTTTCGCAGGAAACACCATATATTTT. Protein: CASSFRGFAGNTIYF. Full variable domain (remainder filled in from reference TRBV28 and TRBJ1-3): DVKVTQSSRYLVKRTGEKVFLECVQDMDHENMFWYRQDPGLGLRLIYFSYDVKMKEKGDIPEGYSVSREKKERFSLILESASTNQTSMYLCASSFRGFAGNTIYFGEGSWLTVV.

The chain is built from TRBV19 and TRBJ2-3, with D unresolved. CDR3 length equals 13 residues. V gave up 10 bases and J gave up 3 bases, with 14 bases separating them. Germline V gives CDR1 LNHDA, CDR2 SQIVND (reference sequence). CDR3 coding DNA: TGTGCCACCATGGGCCCTATAACAGATACGCAGTATTTT. Translation: CATMGPITDTQYF.

This clone occurred once. The chain uses TRBV15 and TRBJ1-1; perhaps TRBD1 as D (6 bases). Trimming took 3 bases from V and 7 from J, leaving 15 bases between them. CDR3 length equals 14 residues. Germline CDR1 reads LNHNV; CDR2 reads YYDKDF (reference sequence). The DNA for the CDR3 is TGTGCCACCAGCAGGGGTCGGACAGCCTATGAAGCTTTCTTT. Its protein is CATSRGRTAYEAFF.

The CDR3 nucleotides read TGTGCCAGCAGTTACTCGGGGGACAGGGGGCTCTTCTTC. Amino acid sequence: CASSYSGDRGLFF. This sequence joins TRBV6-6 and TRBJ2-1; 12 positions agree with TRBD1. The CDR3 spans 13 residues. J lost 16 bases, V lost 0 bases, and 4 bases had no gene match. Germline CDR1 is MNHNY and CDR2 is SVGAGI (reference sequence).

The chain recombines TRBV18 with TRBJ2-1; 9 bases are a match to TRBD1. The V gene's germline CDR1 is KGHSH and CDR2 LQKENI. Trimming removed 3 bases from V and 2 bases from J; junction bases left unmatched: 2. This CDR3 has 15 residues. The CDR3 DNA reads as TGTGCCAGCTCACCGGACAGGGGTCCCTACAATGAGCAGTTCTTC. Amino acids: CASSPDRGPYNEQFF.